This T cell receptor (beta chain) was captured in a study of blood T cells in healthy people across ages. V shed 5 bases, J shed 7 bases, and the junction held 6 bases outside the gene matches. Germline V lookup: CDR1 LGHDT, CDR2 YNNKEL (reference sequence). This CDR3 region has 14 residues. A sample-barcoded 5' primer and a J-beta primer mix were used in a second PCR of roughly 6 to 12 cycles. MiXCR, run by TCRdb on the 5' RACE reads, gives a single entry per CDR3 protein. The data show hundreds of thousands of distinct CDR3 sequences, just over 55% seen once. The sequenced sample was blood. The chain combines TRBV3-1 with TRBJ1-4, with 8 bases that match TRBD1. This receptor was taken from a man in his forties in good health. In DNA, the CDR3 is TGTGCCAGCAGCTGGGACAGGATGGGTGAAAAACTGTTTTTT. Translated, it gives CASSWDRMGEKLFF.